This T cell receptor (beta chain) was sequenced during a study of blood T cell repertoires in COVID-19. Looking at the study overall: Some COVID-19 samples were acute and others convalescent; all came from the United States, Italy and Spain. T cells, B-cell-depleted T cells, or PBMCs supplied cDNA or gDNA.

CDR3 length: 15 amino acids. The ends were cut back, 6 bases at V and 1 base at J, with 14 bases in the middle. Germline V gene data show CDR1 as MNHEY and CDR2 as SVGAGI. In the source study's methods: By means of reference gene primer amplification, nucleated cell counts were estimated. Assay: immunoSEQ multiplex PCR; the TCRdb copy retains only in-frame clones and omits some. From that table come the V and J calls and clone size; the DNA was used to work out D and trimming. The sample carries around 290,000 clones, about 89% recorded once. The sequencing sample was made of peripheral blood. The source of this sequence is a woman aged 45-65 years who had recovered from COVID-19. The J gene is TRBJ2-3, the V gene TRBV6-5; D may be TRBD2 (6 bases). Written as DNA, the CDR3 is TGTGCCAGCAGACTGAGCGGGCCCCGCACAGATACGCAGTATTTT. Translation: CASRLSGPRTDTQYF.